This T cell receptor (beta chain) was identified in a study of cytomegalovirus exposure and HLA in healthy donors. The CDR3 length is 12 residues. Deletions cut 6 bases from V and 8 bases from J, with 10 bases between. Germline V gives CDR1 SGHTA, CDR2 FQGNSA. PCR employed 60 Vbeta and 13 Jbeta primers. Data came from immunoSEQ multiplex PCR; TCRdb stores just in-frame clones and leaves some out. Of around 130,000 clones listed, around 80% are singletons. The sample consisted of PBMCs. The receptor was isolated from a middle-aged man in good health and CMV-seronegative. V usage is TRBV7-2 and J usage is TRBJ1-4; D gene unclear. This CDR3 reads CASRWTGEKLFF. The CDR3 DNA follows: TGTGCCAGCAGATGGACGGGGGAAAAACTGTTTTTT. Full variable domain (rest looked up from reference TRBV7-2 and TRBJ1-4): GAGVSQSPSNKVTEKGKDVELRCDPISGHTALYWYRQSLGQGLEFLIYFQGNSAPDKSGLPSDRFSAERTGGSVSTLTIQRTQQEDSAVYLCASRWTGEKLFFGSGTQLSVL.